The TCR beta chain under discussion was sequenced for a study of regulatory T cells in long-lasting Graves disease. Combining iRepertoire HTBI primers with Arm-PCR of CDR3 regions, the authors built TCR beta libraries. TCRdb re-analysed the multiplex PCR reads in MiXCR, keeping a single row per CDR3 protein. Counted here are about 610,000 distinct CDR3 sequences, around 15% occurring once; the ten biggest clones make up about 11%. The time point: newly diagnosed GD, antithyroid drugs for less than 3 months. Scientists built the TCR library using RNA that was extracted from PBMCs. From each patient, around 9 milliliters of peripheral blood was drawn and collected into an EDTA anticoagulant tube. Study findings and constraints: The TCR repertoire of persistent Graves' patients was less diverse than that of newly diagnosed ones. Between persistent patients, thousands of public clonotypes were shared, exceeding the 966 shared between new patients.

In this sample, this clonotype turned up many times. The antigen is unknown. The CDR3 covers 11 residues. Between the trimmed V and J ends, which lost 5 bases and 6 bases, there was a span of 9 bases. Germline loops: CDR1 DFQATT, CDR2 SNEGSKA (reference sequence). These data also formed part of another study, on T cells in Graves' hyperthyroidism and ophthalmopathy. From that study: Researchers ran a first-round RT-PCR on the TCR CDR3 using the HTBI primer set.

The sequences come from peripheral blood mononuclear cells (PBMCs), collected at new diagnosis, from a patient treated with antithyroid drugs. The chain recombines TRBV20-1 with TRBJ2-3; unclear D gene. The source is a man aged 18 to 29 with Graves disease. CDR3 residues: CSAARLDTQYF. CDR3 nucleotides: TGCAGTGCTGCTCGACTGGATACGCAGTATTTT.